This T cell receptor (beta chain) was captured by sequencing in a study of post-analysis software for immune sequencing data. Study context: As for disease course, relapsing-remitting, secondary progressive and progressive-relapsing multiple sclerosis were all included. General study findings and limits: Several TRBV segments (TRBV5-6, TRBV5-1 and TRBV20-1 among them) occurred more frequently in patients than in controls.

Trimming cost V 3 bases and J 6 bases, with 9 bases left between them. The germline V gene has CDR1 SGDLS and CDR2 YYNGEE. CDR3 length: 12 residues. The table lists this clonotype with a few counts. Its antigen is unidentified. cDNA libraries of TCR beta carried unique molecular identifiers. TCRdb re-called the PCR reads with MiXCR, one entry per CDR3 protein. Of 650,000 to 850,000 distinct CDR3 sequences listed, more than 45% are singletons. Sequencing was done on a sample of blood. The chain couples TRBV9 to TRBJ1-2; D is unresolved. This receptor was obtained from a girl aged 10 to 17 with multiple sclerosis. The CDR3 loop is CASSGEGDGYTF. CDR3 DNA sequence: TGTGCCAGCAGCGGAGAGGGAGATGGCTACACCTTC.